The clone carrying this TCR beta chain was detected a few times. This specimen belongs to a study of cytotoxic CD8 clonotypes in ibrutinib-treated CLL. Study overall: Productive templates per sample averaged 255,043; productive rearrangements, 80,000 to 95,000.

Using immunoSEQ multiplex PCR, the repertoire was profiled, and TCRdb retains in-frame clones only, with some absent. The sample carries hundreds of thousands of clones, 70% recorded once. After removal of 5 bases from V and 6 bases from J, the junction contained 5 bases not matched to a gene. CDR3 length: 14 amino acids. Germline V gives CDR1 MDHEN, CDR2 SYDVKM. The chain combines TRBV28 with TRBJ2-3; the match to TRBD1 covers 10 bases. The sequencing here drew on PBMCs, taken after 24 months of ibrutinib treatment. The TCR sequence derives from a human donor with chronic lymphocytic leukemia. The CDR3 loop is CASSLRQGADTQYF. The CDR3 DNA sequence: TGTGCCAGCAGTCTGAGACAGGGGGCTGATACGCAGTATTTT.